This is a list of T cell receptor beta chains from one sample in a study of beta chain features in type 1 diabetes. Only in-frame clones appear in the TCRdb table, and some are missing; sequencing was by immunoSEQ multiplex PCR. The table shows about 300,000 clones, with roughly 14% occurring only once. Material for sequencing was naive CD4+ T cells from blood. The receptors stem from a woman younger than 30 with type 1 diabetes. CDR3s include the opening cysteine and the closing phenylalanine or tryptophan. D genes are given only for firm matches. Size tells how often a clone was seen (once, few, many) or the class of an expanded clone, and some rows leave it out.

size,J,V,D,DNA,CDR3
.,TRBJ2-5,TRBV18,.,TGTGCCAGCTCACCATTACAGGGTACCGAGACCCAGTACTTC,CASSPLQGTETQYF
.,TRBJ2-1,TRBV20-1,.,TGCAGTGCCAAAAACAATGAGCAGTTCTTC,CSAKNNEQFF
.,TRBJ1-3,TRBV29-1,.,TGCAGCGTTGACACTGGAAACACCATATATTTT,CSVDTGNTIYF
few,TRBJ1-6,TRBV2,.,TGTGCCAGCCGAGTGGTCGGGTCACCCCTCCACTTT,CASRVVGSPLHF
few,TRBJ2-1,TRBV5-1,.,TGCGCCAGCAGCTTAGGCAGGGTAATCTGGGATGAGCAGTTCTTC,CASSLGRVIWDEQFF
.,TRBJ1-2,TRBV6-5,TRBD1,TGTGCCAGCAGTTACTCAGGGACAGGGCGCTACACCTTC,CASSYSGTGRYTF
.,TRBJ2-5,TRBV11-2,TRBD2,TGTGCCAGCAGAAAACCGGGACTAGCGGGGGGCCAAGAGACCCAGTACTTC,CASRKPGLAGGQETQYF
few,TRBJ1-2,TRBV5-1,.,TGCGCCAGCAGCTTGGATGACAGGGGCTACACCTTC,CASSLDDRGYTF
.,TRBJ2-1,TRBV6-1,TRBD2,TGTGCCAGCAGTGAAAGGAGCGGGAGGGGAAATGAGCAGTTCTTC,CASSERSGRGNEQFF
.,TRBJ1-1,TRBV29-1,TRBD1,TGCAGCGTAGAAGGGACAGCACAGAACACTGAAGCTTTCTTT,CSVEGTAQNTEAFF
.,TRBJ2-4,TRBV19,.,TGTGCCAGTAGTGGGGCAGGGTCTGCCAAAAACATTCAGTACTTC,CASSGAGSAKNIQYF
few,TRBJ2-1,TRBV7-7,TRBD2,TGTGCCAGCAGCCGGGGGACTAGCGGGAATGAGCAGTTCTTC,CASSRGTSGNEQFF
few,TRBJ2-1,TRBV5-1,TRBD2,TGCGCCAGCAGCTTGCGACGGGGACTAGCGAACTCCTACAATGAGCAGTTCTTC,CASSLRRGLANSYNEQFF
.,TRBJ2-2,TRBV29-1,TRBD2,TGCAGCGTGGGCGTTAGCGGGAGGGAAACCGGGGAGCTGTTTTTT,CSVGVSGRETGELFF
few,TRBJ2-2,TRBV30,TRBD2,TGTGCCTGGAGGAAAGCGGGAGGACCCACCGGGGAGCTGTTTTTT,CAWRKAGGPTGELFF
few,TRBJ2-3,TRBV19,.,TGTGCCAGTAGTACTCGACAGGGCACAGATACGCAGTATTTT,CASSTRQGTDTQYF
.,TRBJ2-1,TRBV6-5,TRBD2,TGTGCCAGCAGTTACTCCGGGACTAGATTTTACAATGAGCAGTTCTTC,CASSYSGTRFYNEQFF
.,TRBJ2-1,TRBV19,TRBD2,TGTGCCAGTAGTATAGGGGTCAACCTAGCGGGAGCCCACAATGAGCAGTTCTTC,CASSIGVNLAGAHNEQFF
.,TRBJ2-2,TRBV5-1,.,TGCGCCAGCAGCTGGACGAGGGACACCGGGGAGCTGTTTTTT,CASSWTRDTGELFF
.,TRBJ2-3,TRBV28,TRBD1,TGTGCCAGCAGTTCCCCAGGGGGTGGAAACACAGATACGCAGTATTTT,CASSSPGGGNTDTQYF
few,TRBJ1-1,TRBV7-3,.,TGTGCCAGCAGCTTACAGGGAAACACTGAAGCTTTCTTT,CASSLQGNTEAFF
few,TRBJ2-7,TRBV7-9,.,TGTGCCAGCAGCTTAGATCCCAACTCCTACGAGCAGTACTTC,CASSLDPNSYEQYF
.,TRBJ2-5,TRBV30,TRBD2,TGTGCCTGGAGTGTATGGGTGACTAGCGAACAAGAGACCCAGTACTTC,CAWSVWVTSEQETQYF
few,TRBJ2-4,TRBV28,TRBD2,TGTGCCAGCAGTCTCCCCTTGGGGAAGCGGGAGCACAAAAACATTCAGTACTTC,CASSLPLGKREHKNIQYF
few,TRBJ2-3,TRBV7-9,.,TGTGCCAGCAGCTTATCGGGGTTCTCTGATACGCAGTATTTT,CASSLSGFSDTQYF
.,TRBJ1-2,TRBV5-1,TRBD1,TGCGCCAGCAGCTCCTCCGGGACAGACTATGGCTACACCTTC,CASSSSGTDYGYTF
few,TRBJ2-1,TRBV7-6,TRBD2,TGTGCCAGCAGGGTAGCGGGAGTTCCTACACATGAGCAGTTCTTC,CASRVAGVPTHEQFF
few,TRBJ2-1,TRBV6-6,TRBD2,TGTGCCAGCACCTTTGGGAGGGTTTTAAGCAATGAGCAGTTCTTC,CASTFGRVLSNEQFF
.,TRBJ2-1,TRBV7-9,.,TGTGCCAGCTTCCCCGCCAGGGGGGCGGGAAGCATCGATGAGCAGTTCTTC,CASFPARGAGSIDEQFF
few,TRBJ2-3,TRBV2,.,TGTGCCAGCATGACAGGTTACACAGATACGCAGTATTTT,CASMTGYTDTQYF
.,TRBJ2-1,TRBV30,.,TGTGCCTGGAGTCTAGGAAATGAGCAGTTCTTC,CAWSLGNEQFF
.,TRBJ2-5,TRBV5-4,.,TGTGCCAGCAGCCCCCCCTTCGCGGGACTTCAAGAGACCCAGTACTTC,CASSPPFAGLQETQYF
few,TRBJ2-1,TRBV11-2,TRBD1,TGTGCCAGCAGCCCAATTAGGCGGTCGACAGGGGCGGGCTACAATGAGCAGTTCTTC,CASSPIRRSTGAGYNEQFF
.,TRBJ2-1,TRBV19,TRBD2,TGTGCCAGTACGCTAGCGGGGGTAAACAATGAGCAGTTCTTC,CASTLAGVNNEQFF
few,TRBJ2-5,TRBV11-2,.,TGTGCCAGCAGCTTAGTCGTTCATAGCGACACCCAGTACTTC,CASSLVVHSDTQYF
.,TRBJ1-4,TRBV5-1,.,TGCGCCAGCAGCCAAGCCACAGGGTCCACTAATGAAAAACTGTTTTTT,CASSQATGSTNEKLFF
.,TRBJ2-3,TRBV2,TRBD2,TGTGCCAGCAGTGAAGCGCAGAGCGGGAGGCCCCAGCAGTATTTT,CASSEAQSGRPQQYF
few,TRBJ2-3,TRBV11-2,.,TGTGCCAGCAGCTTATCCAGGGCGGCAGATACGCAGTATTTT,CASSLSRAADTQYF
.,TRBJ2-2,TRBV7-9,TRBD1,TGTGCCAGCAGCTTAAGGGGGCAGGGGAGCACCGGGGAGCTGTTTTTT,CASSLRGQGSTGELFF
.,TRBJ1-5,TRBV10-3,TRBD1,TGTGCCATCGCGACAGGGTCGGGCAATCAGCCCCAGCATTTT,CAIATGSGNQPQHF
.,TRBJ1-1,TRBV30,TRBD1,TGTGCACACGAATCGGGACAGGGGACTGAAGCTTTCTTT,CAHESGQGTEAFF
.,TRBJ2-1,TRBV11-3,TRBD1,TGTGCCAGCAGCTTACGGAGGACAGGTTTCAATGAGCAGTTCTTC,CASSLRRTGFNEQFF
.,TRBJ2-3,TRBV7-2,TRBD2,TGTGCCAGCAGCTTAGGCGGGAGGGCTACAGATACGCAGTATTTT,CASSLGGRATDTQYF
few,TRBJ1-2,TRBV6-5,TRBD1,TGTGCCAGCAGTTACACGGGACAGACGGGGAGCTATGGCTACACCTTC,CASSYTGQTGSYGYTF
.,TRBJ1-2,TRBV11-2,.,TGTGCCAGCAGCTTCGTCTATGGCTACACCTTC,CASSFVYGYTF
.,TRBJ2-7,TRBV7-8,TRBD1,TGTGCCAGCAGCTCCCAGGGGGCAGGGGGCACGTACGAGCAGTACTTC,CASSSQGAGGTYEQYF
.,TRBJ2-7,TRBV29-1,.,TGCAGCGTTAAAATCAGGGCGGGGGAGCAGTACTTC,CSVKIRAGEQYF
.,TRBJ1-2,TRBV11-3,.,TGTGCCAGCAGCCCTGGCGGGGTGAGCGGCTACACCTTC,CASSPGGVSGYTF
.,TRBJ2-7,TRBV9,.,TGTGCCAGCAGCGTAGGGATAACGGGAGAGGGAGAGCAGTACTTC,CASSVGITGEGEQYF
few,TRBJ1-5,TRBV4-1,.,TGCGCCAGCAGCCAAGACCCGACACGGGGGGTTATGGAGCCCCAGCATTTT,CASSQDPTRGVMEPQHF
few,TRBJ2-3,TRBV30,.,TGTGCCTGGAGTGGGCTGCCTCGGGGGCAGTATTTT,CAWSGLPRGQYF
few,TRBJ2-5,TRBV28,TRBD1,TGTGCCAGCAGTTTTATTCCCAGGGGGCAACAAGAGACCCAGTACTTC,CASSFIPRGQQETQYF
.,TRBJ2-3,TRBV9,TRBD1,TGTGCCAGCAGCGTAGGGTCGGACAGGATCACAGATACGCAGTATTTT,CASSVGSDRITDTQYF
few,TRBJ2-5,TRBV7-2,.,TGTGCCAGCAGCTTGCAGGGAGGCCAAGAGACCCAGTACTTC,CASSLQGGQETQYF
few,TRBJ1-1,TRBV29-1,.,TGCAGCGTCCACGGGACAACCACTGAAGCTTTCTTT,CSVHGTTTEAFF
.,TRBJ2-5,TRBV11-3,.,TGTGCCAGCAGCTTAGGGTCCCACGGGGGAGAGACCCAGTACTTC,CASSLGSHGGETQYF
few,TRBJ2-2,TRBV5-1,TRBD1,TGCGCCAGCAGACCCGGGACAGGGACGTCCGGGGAGCTGTTTTTT,CASRPGTGTSGELFF
.,TRBJ1-5,TRBV2,TRBD1,TGTGCCAGCAGTGTTCGGCGGGACAGGCAATATAGCAATCAGCCCCAGCATTTT,CASSVRRDRQYSNQPQHF
.,TRBJ2-1,TRBV5-1,.,TGCGCCAGCAGCTTGGTACGCGGGACTGAGCAGTTCTTC,CASSLVRGTEQFF